The rows below give T cell receptor beta chains drawn from one sample of a study of T cell responses to AZD1222 COVID-19 vaccine. TCRdb's table, derived via immunoSEQ multiplex PCR, lists solely in-frame clones and lacks some. The sample shows over 90,000 clones, about 87% of them seen only once. The specimen comprised peripheral blood, sampled on day 0 of AZD1222 vaccination. These receptors came from an adult in good health. CDR3s include the opening cysteine and the closing phenylalanine or tryptophan. Fields, in order: CDR3 length, V gene, J gene, D gene, clone size, CDR3 DNA, CDR3 protein. A D gene is named only where the DNA matches it firmly. Some rows mark clone size as missing; the rest say once, few, many or name a class of expanded clone.

15,TRBV28,TRBJ1-4,-,-,TGTGCCAGCAGGTCCTCAGGGGCTGGGAATGAAAAACTGTTTTTT,CASRSSGAGNEKLFF
18,TRBV5-5,TRBJ2-5,-,-,TGTGCCAGCAGCTTCACGGCAGTCTCAACTACCACCCAAGAGACCCAGTACTTC,CASSFTAVSTTTQETQYF
11,TRBV12-3/TRBV12-4,TRBJ1-1,-,-,TGTGCCACCTCCGGGGTGGGAGAAGCTTTCTTT,CATSGVGEAFF
18,TRBV12-5,TRBJ1-5,-,-,TGTGCTAGTGGTTTGGTACCTAGGGCCGGTGGGAGCAATCAGCCCCAGCATTTT,CASGLVPRAGGSNQPQHF
12,TRBV15,TRBJ1-2,-,-,TGTGCCACCAGTGGGGGCGACTATGGCTACACCTTC,CATSGGDYGYTF
13,TRBV29-1,TRBJ1-5,TRBD1,-,TGCAGCGTTGAGACAGGGAGCAATCAGCCCCAGCATTTT,CSVETGSNQPQHF
15,TRBV27,TRBJ2-2,TRBD1,-,TGTGCCAGCAGTCTGACAGGGGCGAACACCGGGGAGCTGTTTTTT,CASSLTGANTGELFF
14,TRBV6-6,TRBJ2-7,TRBD1,-,TGTGCCAGCACCAGGACAGGGGCGCTCTACGAGCAGTACTTC,CASTRTGALYEQYF
16,TRBV11-2,TRBJ2-2,-,-,TGTGCCAGCAGCCCCCGACTAGGGGGGAACACCGGGGAGCTGTTTTTT,CASSPRLGGNTGELFF
14,TRBV5-1,TRBJ1-1,-,-,TGCGCCAGCAGCCCAGACAGGCCAAACACTGAAGCTTTCTTT,CASSPDRPNTEAFF
15,TRBV9,TRBJ2-1,TRBD1,-,TGTGCCAGCAGCGGGTACAGGGGGCTAGATGGTGAGCAGTTCTTC,CASSGYRGLDGEQFF
13,TRBV27,TRBJ2-1,-,-,TGTGCCAGCAGTCCGGGGACAATCGATGAGCAGTTCTTC,CASSPGTIDEQFF
15,TRBV5-4,TRBJ1-2,-,-,TGTGCCAGCAGTCCCGAGGCCTTATCCCTCTATGGCTACACCTTC,CASSPEALSLYGYTF
14,TRBV4-1,TRBJ1-4,TRBD1,-,TGCGCCAGCAGCCCCCCGGGACAGGGCCAAAAACTGTTTTTT,CASSPPGQGQKLFF
9,TRBV7-2,TRBJ2-1,-,once,TGTGCCAGCAGCCCCCCGCTGTTCTTC,CASSPPLFF
14,TRBV6-5,TRBJ1-6,-,-,TGTGCCACCGGCAGGGACTCCTATAATTCACCCCTCCACTTT,CATGRDSYNSPLHF
12,TRBV5-4,TRBJ1-1,-,-,TGTGCCAGCAGCTTAAGGATGGGGGAAGCTTTCTTT,CASSLRMGEAFF
12,TRBV10-3,TRBJ1-2,-,-,TGTGCCATCAGTGACTCAGGTCGAGGCTACACCTTC,CAISDSGRGYTF
16,TRBV6-2/TRBV6-3,TRBJ2-4,TRBD1,-,TGTGCCAGCAGCCAAGGGACAGGGGGCTTTAAAAACATTCAGTACTTC,CASSQGTGGFKNIQYF
15,TRBV19,TRBJ1-5,-,few,TGTGCCAGTAACTCTATTCAGGGAAGCAATCAGCCCCAGCATTTT,CASNSIQGSNQPQHF
15,TRBV19,TRBJ2-6,-,-,TGTGCCAGTAGTATGACAGGCTCTGGGGCCAACGTCCTGACTTTC,CASSMTGSGANVLTF
15,TRBV5-4,TRBJ1-5,-,-,TGTGCCAGCAGCTTGGGGGGAATGGACAATCAGCCCCAGCATTTT,CASSLGGMDNQPQHF
15,TRBV7-2,TRBJ1-1,-,-,TGTGCCAGCAGCCAAGATTGGGGGGCGAGTTCTGAAGCTTTCTTT,CASSQDWGASSEAFF
14,TRBV29-1,TRBJ1-5,TRBD1,-,TGCAGCGTTGCCGACAGGGACCCTAATCAGCCCCAGCATTTT,CSVADRDPNQPQHF
14,TRBV5-1,TRBJ1-5,-,-,TGCGCCAGCAGCCTCGGAGAGGGCAATCAGCCCCAGCATTTT,CASSLGEGNQPQHF
15,TRBV7-2,TRBJ1-5,-,-,TGTGCCAGCAGCTTAGGTCTTTCACCCAATCAGCCCCAGCATTTT,CASSLGLSPNQPQHF
16,TRBV10-3,TRBJ1-3,-,-,TGTGCCATCAGTGAGCTTGATCCGGGTACTGGAAACACCATATATTTT,CAISELDPGTGNTIYF
15,TRBV28,TRBJ2-5,TRBD1,-,TGTGCCAGCAGTTACGACAGGGGGTTTCAAGAGACCCAGTACTTC,CASSYDRGFQETQYF
15,TRBV6-5,TRBJ1-3,TRBD1,-,TGTGCCAGCAGTTACTCGACAGGGACTGGAAACACCATATATTTT,CASSYSTGTGNTIYF
15,TRBV18,TRBJ1-5,-,few,TGTGCCAGCTCACCGGGAAGCGTCAGCAATCAGCCCCAGCATTTT,CASSPGSVSNQPQHF
14,TRBV18,TRBJ1-4,TRBD1,-,TGTGCCAGCTCACCGGGACAGGGGGGTGAAAAACTGTTTTTT,CASSPGQGGEKLFF